These T cell receptor beta chains were read from a single sample in a study of blood T cell repertoires in COVID-19. Data came from immunoSEQ multiplex PCR; TCRdb stores just in-frame clones and leaves some out. The sample records tens of thousands of clones, 77% being singletons. The source material was peripheral blood. The origin of the receptors is a man aged 65-85 years with COVID-19, enrolled during active disease. Each CDR3 is given with its conserved first and last residue. Fields, in order: V gene, J gene, D gene, clone size, CDR3 protein, CDR3 DNA. D genes are given only for firm matches. Part of the rows lack a size; the others show once, few, many or a class for expanded clones.

TRBV6-5	TRBJ2-1	-	-	CASSYSRAQNEQFF	TGTGCCAGCAGTTATAGCAGGGCCCAGAATGAGCAGTTCTTC
TRBV7-2	TRBJ2-7	TRBD2	-	CASSSGLAGAEQYF	TGTGCCAGCAGCTCCGGACTAGCGGGAGCAGAGCAGTACTTC
TRBV7-9	TRBJ2-7	-	-	CASSPWDTSYEQYF	TGTGCCAGCAGCCCATGGGACACCTCCTACGAGCAGTACTTC
TRBV5-4	TRBJ2-7	TRBD2	few	CASSVVSGGHYEQYF	TGTGCCAGCAGCGTTGTCAGCGGGGGACACTACGAGCAGTACTTC
TRBV6-6	TRBJ2-1	-	once	CASSRTNNEQFF	TGTGCCAGCAGCCGGACTAACAATGAGCAGTTCTTC
TRBV5-4	TRBJ2-2	TRBD1	-	CASSLGTGGSSGELFF	TGTGCCAGCAGCTTGGGGACAGGGGGCTCGTCCGGGGAGCTGTTTTTT
TRBV27	TRBJ2-2	TRBD1	-	CASRKKSSGQLYTGELFF	TGTGCCAGCAGGAAAAAATCCTCGGGACAGCTCTACACCGGGGAGCTGTTTTTT
TRBV7-2	TRBJ1-1	TRBD1	-	CASSSTYRGSGAFF	TGTGCCAGCAGCTCAACCTACAGGGGGTCAGGAGCTTTCTTT
TRBV3-1/TRBV3-2	TRBJ1-1	-	once	CASSLNSGETEAFF	TGTGCCAGCAGCCTAAATTCAGGGGAAACTGAAGCTTTCTTT
TRBV5-4	TRBJ2-1	TRBD2	-	CASSLGAGTSGSSEQFF	TGTGCCAGCAGCTTGGGGGCCGGGACTAGCGGGAGCAGTGAGCAGTTCTTC
TRBV4-1	TRBJ2-3	-	-	CASSQGPETLSGVTQYF	TGCGCCAGCAGCCAAGGTCCTGAGACCCTCAGCGGAGTTACGCAGTATTTT
TRBV18	TRBJ1-1	-	-	CASSSWSGGRVTEAFF	TGTGCCAGCTCATCATGGTCAGGAGGTAGGGTCACTGAAGCTTTCTTT
TRBV6-5	TRBJ2-2	-	-	CASSYSTVATGELFF	TGTGCCAGCAGTTACTCGACAGTTGCCACCGGGGAGCTGTTTTTT
TRBV4-2	TRBJ2-3	-	few	CASSHPWADTDTQYF	TGTGCCAGCAGCCATCCCTGGGCCGACACAGATACGCAGTATTTT
TRBV6-5	TRBJ2-1	-	-	CASSYSFTRRYNEQFF	TGTGCCAGCAGTTACTCGTTTACTAGGCGGTACAATGAGCAGTTCTTC
TRBV7-2	TRBJ1-6	TRBD1	-	CASSLGAPGGSSPLHF	TGTGCCAGCAGCTTAGGGGCCCCAGGGGGCAGTTCACCCCTCCACTTT
TRBV18	TRBJ1-2	TRBD1	-	CASSLGTGSNYGYTF	TGTGCCAGCTCCCTAGGGACAGGGAGTAACTATGGCTACACCTTC
TRBV27	TRBJ2-1	TRBD1	few	CASSLWDRVNNEQFF	TGTGCCAGCAGTTTATGGGACAGGGTTAACAATGAGCAGTTCTTC
TRBV27	TRBJ1-4	TRBD1	-	CASKGQGNEKLFF	TGTGCCAGCAAGGGACAGGGAAATGAAAAACTGTTTTTT
TRBV18	TRBJ2-7	-	-	CASSSTGHGDYEQYF	TGTGCCAGCTCAAGTACAGGTCACGGAGATTACGAGCAGTACTTC
TRBV28	TRBJ1-3	TRBD1	-	CASSLQGAQGGNTIYF	TGTGCCAGCAGTTTACAGGGGGCGCAAGGTGGAAACACCATATATTTT
TRBV16	TRBJ1-5	-	many	CASSQWNRQNQPQHF	TGTGCCAGCAGCCAATGGAACCGACAAAATCAGCCCCAGCATTTT
TRBV5-4	TRBJ1-1	-	-	CASSFDPLEGTEAFF	TGTGCCAGCAGCTTTGACCCCCTGGAGGGCACTGAAGCTTTCTTT
TRBV28	TRBJ2-7	-	-	CASSFRPGKRQQYF	TGTGCCAGCAGTTTCCGCCCGGGGAAAAGGCAGCAGTACTTC
TRBV28	TRBJ1-5	-	-	CASSLEVQRQHF	TGTGCCAGCAGTTTAGAGGTTCAGCGGCAGCATTTT
TRBV18	TRBJ1-1	TRBD1	-	CASSPRTGGDTEAFF	TGTGCCAGCTCACCACGGACAGGGGGGGACACTGAAGCTTTCTTT
TRBV7-8	TRBJ2-2	TRBD1	-	CASSFGQGSVLAGELFF	TGTGCCAGCAGCTTCGGACAGGGAAGCGTTTTGGCCGGGGAGCTGTTTTTT